This TCR beta chain was sequenced in a study of CD8+CD57+ T cells in acquired aplastic anemia. Study-wide context: Yields of DNA that came from sorted CD4+ and CD8+ cells averaged roughly 3.3 ug. Healthy donors gave about 10 million reads on average for CD4+ cells. The study, taken as a whole, reports: Researchers report that some 31 CD8+ CDR3 sequences appeared in both patients and controls. A significant difference in CD8+ Simpson's diversity between patients and controls was not found.

Genomic DNA provided the template from which TCR beta VDJ and CDR3 profiles were obtained. One entry per CDR3 protein results from TCRdb running MiXCR on the reads. The sample lists about 170,000 distinct CDR3 sequences, around 60% occurring once. As concerns this clonotype: The antigen remains unidentified.

CDR3 length: 12 residues. V was shortened by 2 bases and J by 7 bases, with 8 bases between the two germline ends. CDR1 is MNHEY, CDR2 SVGAGI, per germline. Sequencing was performed on sorted CD4+, CD8+, or CD8+CD57+ T cells (not recorded which) from PBMCs. The chain joins TRBV6-5 to TRBJ1-2, with D tentatively TRBD1 (6 bases). This TCR derives from a human donor in good health. The CDR3 bases are TGTGCCAGCAGTTACGGGACATTTGGCTACACCTTC. Translation: CASSYGTFGYTF.